Below are 30 T cell receptor beta chains sequenced from a single sample in a study of blood T cell repertoires in COVID-19. Produced via immunoSEQ multiplex PCR; TCRdb's table is partial and in-frame only. The profile shows approximately 300,000 clones, more than 75% of them singletons. Specimen: peripheral blood. The source of these receptors is a man aged 45 to 65 with active or convalescent COVID-19.

This clone was seen only a few times. This sequence joins TRBV11-1 and TRBJ2-1, with 9 bases lining up with TRBD2. The V segment lost 5 bases and the J segment 7 bases; nucleotides outside the gene matches: 9. CDR1 is SGHAT, CDR2 FQDESV, per germline (reference sequence). The CDR3 has 15 residues. The CDR3 loop reads CASSQEAGGENEQFF. CDR3 DNA sequence: TGTGCCAGCAGCCAGGAGGCGGGGGGGGAAAATGAGCAGTTCTTC.

This chain joins TRBV9 and TRBJ2-5; 14 bases agree with TRBD2. CDR3 length: 18 amino acids. Germline V gene lookup returns CDR1 SGDLS and CDR2 YYNGEE. J gave up 2 bases and V 4 bases, and 10 bases lay outside the gene matches. CDR3 bases: TGTGCCAGCAGCCCCGGGACTAGCGGGGGCCGTTTTCAAGAGACCCAGTACTTC. This codes for CASSPGTSGGRFQETQYF.

This clone was detected once. This chain uses TRBV6-5 with TRBJ2-5, with TRBD1 matching 8 bases. The CDR3 is 15 amino acids. The ends lost 6 bases at V and 5 bases at J; junction bases unmatched: 11. Per the germline V gene, CDR1 is MNHEY and CDR2 is SVGAGI. The CDR3 loop is CASRMGTGVLETQYF. CDR3 nucleotide sequence: TGTGCCAGCAGGATGGGGACAGGAGTTTTGGAGACCCAGTACTTC.

The chain has TRBV15 and TRBJ1-2, with D possibly being TRBD1 (5 bases). V shed 1 base and J shed 8 bases, with 8 bases lying between them. The CDR3 consists of 12 residues. Germline V gives CDR1 LNHNV, CDR2 YYDKDF (reference sequence). As DNA, the CDR3 is TGTGCCACCAGCAGAGTGGAGGGGGGCTACACCTTC. It specifies CATSRVEGGYTF.

The rearrangement uses TRBV12-3 or TRBV12-4 and TRBJ2-7, with a tentative D call TRBD2 (6 bases). The CDR3 contains 12 residues. Deletions cut 3 bases from V and 4 bases from J, with 7 bases between. The CDR3 sequence: CASSFREYEQYF. As DNA, the CDR3 is TGTGCCAGCAGTTTTCGGGAGTACGAGCAGTACTTC.

This chain uses TRBV28 with TRBJ1-1, with D maybe TRBD1 (6 bases). The germline CDR1 and CDR2 sequences are MDHEN and SYDVKM. Trimming removed 3 bases at V and 3 bases at J, with 14 bases between. CDR3 length equals 15 residues. CDR3 region: CASSLGGGTYTEAFF. The CDR3 DNA reads TGTGCCAGCAGTTTGGGAGGGGGTACGTACACTGAAGCTTTCTTT.

The V call is TRBV7-8, the J call TRBJ1-4; 12 positions match TRBD1. The CDR3 is made up of 19 amino acids. The J segment lost 6 bases and the V segment lost 1 base, leaving 12 bases of the junction unmatched. Germline V gives CDR1 SGHVS, CDR2 FQNEAQ. The CDR3 sequence is CASSLGGGTGGVKDEKLFF. Here the CDR3 DNA reads TGTGCCAGCAGCTTAGGAGGGGGGACAGGGGGCGTTAAGGATGAAAAACTGTTTTTT. Supplemented by reference TRBV7-8 and TRBJ1-4, the full variable domain reads GAGVSQSPRYKVAKRGQDVALRCDPISGHVSLFWYQQALGQGPEFLTYFQNEAQLDKSGLPSDRFFAERPEGSVSTLKIQRTQQEDSAVYLCASSLGGGTGGVKDEKLFFGSGTQLSVL.

The genes are TRBV7-9 and TRBJ2-1, with TRBD2 as a possible D gene (7 bases). Trimming pared 3 bases from V and 7 bases from J, leaving 16 bases between. Germline V gene data show CDR1 as SEHNR and CDR2 as FQNEAQ (reference sequence). The CDR3 consists of 15 residues. DNA for the CDR3: TGTGCCAGCAGCTTTGTGGCGGGGGCCTTTAATGAGCAGTTCTTC. Translating it yields CASSFVAGAFNEQFF.

This rearrangement joins TRBV5-4 to TRBJ2-2, with 8 bases matching TRBD1. V lost 4 bases to trimming and J lost 1 base; unmatched junction nucleotides: 6. This CDR3 region has 16 residues. The germline gives CDR1 SGHNT, CDR2 YYREEE (reference sequence). The CDR3 DNA is TGTGCCAGCAGCCTATGGACAGGGCAGAACACCGGGGAGCTGTTTTTT. This encodes CASSLWTGQNTGELFF.

The V gene is TRBV5-8, the J gene TRBJ1-5; D is ambiguous. V dropped 6 bases and J dropped 2 bases, with 21 bases sitting between them. The germline V gene has CDR1 SGHTS and CDR2 YDEGEE. This CDR3 is 17 amino acids long. The CDR3 here is CASNMLLAGSGNQPQHF. CDR3 in DNA: TGTGCCAGCAACATGCTTCTGGCAGGTAGCGGCAATCAGCCCCAGCATTTT. Looking up the rest from reference TRBV5-8 and TRBJ1-5 gives the full variable domain: EAGVTQSPTHLIKTRGQQATLRCSPISGHTSVYWYQQALGLGLQFLLWYDEGEERNRGNFPPRFSGRQFPNYSSELNVNALELEDSALYLCASNMLLAGSGNQPQHFGDGTRLSIL.

The chain joins TRBV5-8 to TRBJ1-6, with D uncertain. The germline V gene encodes CDR1 SGHTS and CDR2 YDEGEE. CDR3 size: 14 residues. Trimming cost V 7 bases and J 8 bases, with 16 bases left between them. The CDR3: CASEPGRWDSPLHF. CDR3 DNA sequence: TGTGCCAGCGAACCGGGTCGGTGGGATTCACCCCTCCACTTT.

This sequence joins TRBV6-2 or TRBV6-3 and TRBJ2-5; 7 nucleotides line up with TRBD1. Per germline, CDR1 MNHEY and CDR2 SVGEGT. The V and J ends lost 4 bases and 4 bases, in that order; junction bases with no gene match: 3. The length of the CDR3 is 13 residues. CDR3 loop: CASSWAGGETQYF. The CDR3 DNA is TGTGCCAGCAGTTGGGCAGGGGGAGAGACCCAGTACTTC.

This clone was detected many times. The gene calls are TRBV11-2 and TRBJ1-1; 7 bases agree with TRBD1. The germline CDR1 and CDR2 sequences are SGHAT and FQNNGV. The V segment lost 1 base and the J segment 5 bases; nucleotides outside the gene matches: 10. The CDR3 has 16 residues. This chain's CDR3 is CASSLGALTGITEAFF. In DNA form, the CDR3 reads TGTGCCAGCAGCTTAGGCGCTTTGACAGGGATAACTGAAGCTTTCTTT. The entire variable domain, with the rest obtained from reference TRBV11-2 and TRBJ1-1, is as follows: EAGVAQSPRYKIIEKRQSVAFWCNPISGHATLYWYQQILGQGPKLLIQFQNNGVVDDSQLPKDRFSAERLKGVDSTLKIQPAKLEDSAVYLCASSLGALTGITEAFFGQGTRLTVV.

This chain uses TRBV7-3 with TRBJ2-2; 9 bases fit TRBD2. Germline V gives CDR1 SGHTA, CDR2 FQGTGA. CDR3 size: 16 residues. Trimming cost V 2 bases and J 5 bases; bases outside gene matches: 6. In nucleotides, the CDR3 is TGTGCCAGCAGCTTATCCCCAGCGGGGGGAACCGGGGAGCTGTTTTTT. Translated: CASSLSPAGGTGELFF.

V gene TRBV5-5 combines with J gene TRBJ1-2; D is unclear. The germline gives CDR1 SGHKS, CDR2 YYEKEE (reference sequence). The CDR3 loop spans 15 amino acids. V lost 2 bases and J lost 3, with 14 bases in between. Here the CDR3 DNA reads TGTGCCAGCAGCTTAAGTCTCGCGGCAGACTATGGCTACACCTTC. This gives the protein CASSLSLAADYGYTF.

V gene TRBV19 combines with J gene TRBJ2-2; D is perhaps TRBD1 (6 bases). The CDR3 contains 17 residues. Looked up from germline, CDR1 is LNHDA and CDR2 is SQIVND (reference sequence). The ends were cut back, 7 bases at V and 2 bases at J, with 20 bases in the middle. CDR3 protein: CASTRRAQGFNTGELFF. In DNA, the CDR3 is TGTGCCAGTACTCGTCGGGCACAGGGTTTTAACACCGGGGAGCTGTTTTTT.

The CDR3 loop is CASSLGGTYGYTF. In DNA, the CDR3 is TGTGCCAGCAGTTTAGGAGGGACCTATGGCTACACCTTC. The chain couples TRBV28 to TRBJ1-2, with D maybe TRBD1 (5 bases). Germline CDR1 is MDHEN and CDR2 is SYDVKM. Deletions cut 2 bases from V and 4 bases from J, with 8 bases between. This CDR3 contains 13 residues.

This chain uses TRBV18 with TRBJ2-1; TRBD1 matches 8 bases. Germline V gene lookup returns CDR1 KGHSH and CDR2 LQKENI. The CDR3 covers 14 residues. The trim removed 8 bases at V and 4 bases at J, leaving 7 bases unmatched. In DNA form, the CDR3 reads TGTGCCAGCCATGGACAGGGCGATTACAATGAGCAGTTCTTC. As protein: CASHGQGDYNEQFF. The variable domain in full, with the rest retrieved from reference TRBV18 and TRBJ2-1, is NAGVMQNPRHLVRRRGQEARLRCSPMKGHSHVYWYRQLPEEGLKFMVYLQKENIIDESGMPKERFSAEFPKEGPSILRIQQVVRGDSAAYFCASHGQGDYNEQFFGPGTRLTVL.

This clone was seen just once. The CDR3 here is CASSLGRRYGYTF. The CDR3 nucleotides read TGTGCCAGCAGTTTAGGCAGAAGATATGGCTACACCTTC. This chain links TRBV28 with TRBJ1-2; D call uncertain. The germline V gene encodes CDR1 MDHEN and CDR2 SYDVKM. CDR3 length equals 13 residues. Deletions cut 2 bases from V and 5 bases from J, with 9 bases between.

This sequence joins TRBV2 and TRBJ1-4; perhaps TRBD1 as D (5 bases). The CDR3 is 14 residues long. Between the trimmed V and J ends, which lost 3 bases and 5 bases, there was a span of 10 bases. The V gene's germline CDR1 is SNHLY and CDR2 FYNNEI. In nucleotides, the CDR3 is TGTGCCAGCAGTGACGGCAGGGCAAATGAAAAACTGTTTTTT. It yields the protein CASSDGRANEKLFF.

This clone appeared once. The rearrangement links TRBV7-3 to TRBJ2-3; TRBD2 is a possible D gene (6 bases). The germline V and J ends were trimmed by 4 bases and 4 bases, with 12 bases remaining between them. The CDR3 extends over 14 amino acids. Per the germline V gene, CDR1 is SGHTA and CDR2 is FQGTGA. CDR3 region: CASSSRLGADTQYF. CDR3 in DNA: TGTGCCAGCAGCTCCCGACTAGGCGCAGATACGCAGTATTTT.

The chain has TRBV27 and TRBJ2-7; 9 bases agree with TRBD1. CDR3 length: 16 amino acids. Germline-derived CDR1 and CDR2 are MNHEY and SMNVEV (reference sequence). The V gene end was trimmed by 5 bases and the J gene end by 5 bases; junction bases not matched to a gene: 13. CDR3 coding DNA: TGTGCCAGCAGTCCGAACTTGGACAGGGGAGTGGACGAGCAGTACTTC. Protein product: CASSPNLDRGVDEQYF.

This chain joins TRBV5-5 and TRBJ2-1; 7 bases fit TRBD2. The CDR3 runs to 15 residues. V lost 1 base to trimming and J lost 3 bases; unmatched junction nucleotides: 4. The germline V gene encodes CDR1 SGHKS and CDR2 YYEKEE (reference sequence). DNA of the CDR3: TGTGCCAGCAGCTTGAATAAGCGGGACTACAATGAGCAGTTCTTC. Amino acid sequence: CASSLNKRDYNEQFF. Combining the CDR3 with reference TRBV5-5 and TRBJ2-1 gives the whole variable domain DAGVTQSPTHLIKTRGQQVTLRCSPISGHKSVSWYQQVLGQGPQFIFQYYEKEERGRGNFPDRFSARQFPNYSSELNVNALLLGDSALYLCASSLNKRDYNEQFFGPGTRLTVL.

CDR3 loop: CASSDYGNTIYF. The CDR3 nucleotides read TGTGCCAGCAGCGACTATGGAAACACCATATATTTT. The chain is built from TRBV9 and TRBJ1-3, with D unresolved. Germline CDR1 SGDLS, CDR2 YYNGEE. The germline V and J ends were trimmed by 3 bases and 3 bases, with 4 bases remaining between them. The CDR3 covers 12 residues.

This clone was seen only once. The chain carries TRBV29-1 and TRBJ2-3; tentative D call: TRBD2 (7 bases). V was pared by 0 bases and J by 2 bases, with 12 bases between. CDR1 is SQVTM and CDR2 is ANQGSEA in the germline V gene. The CDR3 runs to 15 residues. In DNA, the CDR3 is TGCAGCGTTGAAGATCGGCGGGGGCCCACAGATACGCAGTATTTT. This translates into CSVEDRRGPTDTQYF.

This chain links TRBV6-6 with TRBJ2-7; D may be TRBD1 (5 bases). The length of the CDR3 is 17 residues. The V end was cut by 5 bases, the J end by 3 bases, with 23 bases between. Germline loops: CDR1 MNHNY, CDR2 SVGAGI (reference sequence). The CDR3 is CASSRRSNQGLGYEQYF. In DNA, the CDR3 is TGTGCCAGCAGTCGAAGGTCGAACCAGGGTTTGGGCTACGAGCAGTACTTC.

The J gene is TRBJ2-1, the V gene TRBV24-1; TRBD2 matches at 9 bases. The trim removed 4 bases at V and 5 bases at J, leaving 8 bases unmatched. CDR3 length equals 16 residues. Per the germline V gene, CDR1 is KGHDR and CDR2 is SFDVKD. The CDR3 DNA sequence: TGTGCCACCAGTGACTACAGCGGGAGGATCCACAATGAGCAGTTCTTC. This translates into CATSDYSGRIHNEQFF.

V is TRBV4-1 and J is TRBJ1-2; TRBD1 agrees at 7 bases. This CDR3 contains 17 residues. Losses at the gene ends were 3 bases for V and 2 bases for J; bases not matched to a gene: 12. Per the germline V gene, CDR1 is MGHRA and CDR2 is YSYEKL. This chain's CDR3 is CASSHTLLGQMNYGYTF. In nucleotides, the CDR3 is TGCGCCAGCAGCCACACTCTACTGGGACAGATGAACTATGGCTACACCTTC.

This sequence joins TRBV7-8 and TRBJ2-7, with unresolved D. The V end was cut by 5 bases, the J end by 4 bases, with 12 bases between. The CDR3 runs 13 residues. Germline V gene lookup returns CDR1 SGHVS and CDR2 FQNEAQ. CDR3 sequence reads: CASSRVKTYEQYF. The CDR3 DNA is TGTGCCAGCAGCCGGGTCAAAACATACGAGCAGTACTTC.

This CDR3 reads CASSIQGRGYGYTF. For the CDR3, the DNA is TGTGCCAGCAGTATACAGGGGCGCGGCTATGGCTACACCTTC. The chain couples TRBV28 to TRBJ1-2, with 7 bases matching TRBD1. Per the germline V gene, CDR1 is MDHEN and CDR2 is SYDVKM. The CDR3 consists of 14 residues. V shed 5 bases and J 4 bases; nucleotides not matched to a gene: 7.